These 13 T cell receptor beta chains came from one sample sequenced in a study of cytomegalovirus exposure and HLA in healthy donors. Both 60 Vbeta primers and 13 Jbeta primers went into the PCR. The table came from immunoSEQ multiplex PCR; TCRdb's copy has only in-frame clones and leaves some out. The repertoire holds under 150,000 clones, roughly 78% seen once, with 2% to 2.5% in the top ten. The sequenced sample was PBMCs. Receptors were obtained from a man aged 30 to 45 in good health and CMV-seronegative.

The chain carries TRBV13 and TRBJ2-1; 11 nucleotides align to TRBD2. The CDR3 consists of 18 residues. CDR1 is PRHDT, CDR2 FYEKMQ, per germline (reference sequence). V shed 5 bases, J shed 5 bases, and the junction held 14 bases outside the gene matches. CDR3 sequence: CASSLTRILAGAHNEQFF. Written as DNA, the CDR3 is TGTGCCAGCAGCCTTACGCGGATACTAGCGGGGGCCCACAATGAGCAGTTCTTC.

The rearrangement uses TRBV27 and TRBJ2-5; 9 nucleotides match TRBD1. The CDR3 length is 14 residues. Losses at the gene ends were 6 bases for V and 5 bases for J; bases not matched to a gene: 7. Germline loops: CDR1 MNHEY, CDR2 SMNVEV (reference sequence). CDR3 in DNA: TGTGCCAGCAGATACAGGGGGCGCGGGGAGACCCAGTACTTC. Amino acids: CASRYRGRGETQYF.

This clone appeared a few times. The V call is TRBV6-1, the J call TRBJ2-7, with D maybe TRBD2 (5 bases). This CDR3 spans 16 amino acids. The V gene lost 0 bases and the J gene lost 5 bases, with 17 bases spanning the gap. Germline CDR1 reads MNHNS; CDR2 reads SASEGT. The CDR3 coding sequence is TGTGCCAGCAGTGAAGCGCGGTCTCGGGGTTTCGACGAGCAGTACTTC. Amino acids: CASSEARSRGFDEQYF.

As for this clone: Relative to the germline gene, one junction end is altered; a read error may explain this. V usage is TRBV6-5 and J usage is TRBJ2-5; no definite D call. Per the germline V gene, CDR1 is MNHEY and CDR2 is SVGAGI. The CDR3 is 11 residues long. The CDR3 DNA follows: TGCGGGTGTGGTAGGCGGGAGACCCAGTACTTC. It is translated as CGCGRRETQYF.

This chain uses TRBV4-2 with TRBJ2-2; 15 nucleotides match TRBD2. With V trimmed by 5 bases and J by 7 bases, 8 bases remained unmatched. The CDR3 has 17 residues. From germline, CDR1 is LGHNA and CDR2 YNFKEQ. CDR3 DNA sequence: TGTGCCAGCAGCTTCCCGGGACTAGCGGGGGGCGGCGGGGAGCTGTTTTTT. Its protein is CASSFPGLAGGGGELFF.

This chain connects TRBV27 to TRBJ2-7, with 8 bases fitting TRBD2. The trim removed 2 bases at V and 1 base at J, leaving 4 bases unmatched. The CDR3 contains 15 residues. Germline V gene data show CDR1 as MNHEY and CDR2 as SMNVEV (reference sequence). CDR3 nucleotides: TGTGCCAGCAGTTTAACTAGCGGATATTCCTACGAGCAGTACTTC. Its protein product is CASSLTSGYSYEQYF.

The chain recombines TRBV6-5 with TRBJ2-7, with 10 bases aligning to TRBD2. The V gene end was trimmed by 2 bases and the J gene end by 6 bases; junction bases not matched to a gene: 7. The CDR3 extends over 15 amino acids. Germline V lookup: CDR1 MNHEY, CDR2 SVGAGI. The CDR3 sequence: CASSYPLAGVIEQYF. The CDR3, as DNA: TGTGCCAGCAGTTACCCCCTAGCGGGGGTGATCGAGCAGTACTTC.

The chain carries TRBV5-6 and TRBJ1-2, with D maybe TRBD1 (6 bases). This CDR3 comprises 17 residues. CDR1 and CDR2 from the germline V gene are SGHDT and YYEEEE. Trimming left V 0 bases short and J 3 bases short, with 18 bases between. For the CDR3, the DNA is TGTGCCAGCAGCTTGGCGTTGGGGGACAAGAGATACTATGGCTACACCTTC. Its protein is CASSLALGDKRYYGYTF.

The chain carries TRBV5-4 and TRBJ2-7; 12 bases are a match to TRBD2. The CDR3 consists of 15 residues. Trimming removed 6 bases from V and 2 bases from J; junction bases left unmatched: 6. Looked up from germline, CDR1 is SGHNT and CDR2 is YYREEE (reference sequence). The CDR3 region has the DNA TGTGCCAGCACCCTGGGACTAGCGGGTACCTACGAGCAGTACTTC. Translated: CASTLGLAGTYEQYF. Filled out from reference TRBV5-4 and TRBJ2-7, the complete variable domain reads ETGVTQSPTHLIKTRGQQVTLRCSSQSGHNTVSWYQQALGQGPQFIFQYYREEENGRGNFPPRFSGLQFPNYSSELNVNALELDDSALYLCASTLGLAGTYEQYFGPGTRLTVT.

J is TRBJ2-2 and V is TRBV6-5; D not resolved. The CDR3 is 15 amino acids. Germline CDR1 MNHEY, CDR2 SVGAGI. The germline V and J ends were trimmed by 6 bases and 5 bases, with 16 bases remaining between them. The CDR3 protein is CASSLQPEITGELFF. The CDR3 DNA sequence: TGTGCCAGCAGCCTACAGCCAGAAATAACCGGGGAGCTGTTTTTT.

The CDR3 sequence: CASSPMEGGETQYF. The CDR3 DNA follows: TGTGCCAGCAGCCCCATGGAGGGGGGGGAGACCCAGTACTTC. The chain recombines TRBV27 with TRBJ2-5; weak D call: TRBD2 (7 bases). Germline V gene data show CDR1 as MNHEY and CDR2 as SMNVEV (reference sequence). The CDR3 length is 14 residues. Trimming stripped 6 bases from V and 5 bases from J, with 16 bases between.

This chain links TRBV6-1 with TRBJ1-1; possibly TRBD1 for D (5 bases). The V end was cut by 6 bases, the J end by 3 bases, with 17 bases between. The V gene's germline CDR1 is MNHNS and CDR2 SASEGT. The CDR3 is 15 residues long. CDR3 coding DNA: TGTGCCAGCAGGGCCGGGGGGGGTGGGGACACTGAAGCTTTCTTT. Amino acid sequence: CASRAGGGGDTEAFF.

This chain uses TRBV18 with TRBJ2-2, with 8 bases that match TRBD1. Germline-derived CDR1 and CDR2 are KGHSH and LQKENI. The V and J ends lost 3 bases and 6 bases, in that order; junction bases with no gene match: 6. This CDR3 is 15 amino acids long. CDR3 in DNA: TGTGCCAGCTCACCCCAACAGGGGGGATCCGGGGAGCTGTTTTTT. Amino acid sequence: CASSPQQGGSGELFF.